A selection of T cell receptor beta chains follows, all from one sample in a study of T cell responses to AZD1222 COVID-19 vaccine. The assay was immunoSEQ multiplex PCR, and TCRdb's table has in-frame clones only and misses some. This sample carries 200,000 or so clones, approximately 94% of them seen once, and the ten largest clones take 0.95% to 1.1%. This specimen consisted of peripheral blood, obtained on day 0 of MenACWY control vaccination. The receptors here all came from an adult in good health. CDR3s include the opening cysteine and the closing phenylalanine or tryptophan. Each record gives: CDR3 protein, CDR3 DNA, clone size, J gene, D gene, V gene. D genes are given only for firm matches. Size is stated for part of the rows, as once, few or many counts, or as a class when the clone is expanded.

CASSLVFSLNTGELFF	TGTGCCAGCAGCTTAGTATTCAGCCTGAACACCGGGGAGCTGTTTTTT	.	TRBJ2-2	.	TRBV7-8
CSASPDSRYEQYF	TGCAGTGCTAGTCCTGACAGCCGCTACGAGCAGTACTTC	.	TRBJ2-7	.	TRBV20-1
CASSLTREGNTEAFF	TGTGCCAGCAGCTTAACGAGGGAGGGGAACACTGAAGCTTTCTTT	.	TRBJ1-1	.	TRBV7-2
CASSVVPGNSPLHF	TGTGCCAGCAGCGTCGTCCCGGGGAATTCACCCCTCCACTTT	.	TRBJ1-6	.	TRBV11-1
CASTPLASRYNEQFF	TGTGCCAGCACCCCCTTAGCTAGCAGATACAATGAGCAGTTCTTC	.	TRBJ2-1	.	TRBV28
CASSLLGVGAPEAFF	TGTGCCAGCAGCCTCCTAGGCGTAGGGGCCCCTGAAGCTTTCTTT	.	TRBJ1-1	.	TRBV4-2
CAISGRLVTSGELFF	TGTGCCATCAGTGGCCGGCTCGTCACCTCCGGGGAGCTGTTTTTT	.	TRBJ2-2	.	TRBV10-3
CASSVRGVRETQYF	TGTGCCAGCAGTGTCCGGGGGGTCCGAGAGACCCAGTACTTC	.	TRBJ2-5	TRBD2	TRBV3-1/TRBV3-2
CASSPGEYYGYTF	TGTGCCAGCAGCCCGGGGGAGTACTATGGCTACACCTTC	.	TRBJ1-2	.	TRBV5-4
CASSSGQGGGYTF	TGTGCCAGCAGTTCGGGACAGGGAGGCGGCTACACCTTC	.	TRBJ1-2	TRBD1	TRBV2
CASSRATGASTEAFF	TGTGCCAGCAGTAGAGCGACAGGGGCGTCCACTGAAGCTTTCTTT	.	TRBJ1-1	TRBD1	TRBV28
CACPSGAGADTQYF	TGTGCCTGTCCCTCGGGGGCAGGGGCAGATACGCAGTATTTT	.	TRBJ2-3	.	TRBV30
CASSSVQGFDQPQHF	TGTGCCAGCAGCTCAGTGCAGGGGTTCGATCAGCCCCAGCATTTT	.	TRBJ1-5	.	TRBV28
CASSFPGENTEAFF	TGTGCCAGCAGCTTCCCAGGAGAGAACACTGAAGCTTTCTTT	.	TRBJ1-1	.	TRBV5-4
CAWSVSATTYGYTF	TGTGCCTGGAGTGTATCAGCGACTACGTATGGCTACACCTTC	.	TRBJ1-2	.	TRBV30
CSARGRDRVFF	TGCAGTGCTCGAGGCCGGGACAGGGTGTTTTTT	.	TRBJ1-4	TRBD1	TRBV20-1
CASSAYYEQYF	TGTGCCAGCAGCGCCTACTACGAGCAGTACTTC	.	TRBJ2-7	.	TRBV5-5
CASSLTQGQGAYEQYF	TGTGCCAGTAGTCTCACCCAGGGACAGGGGGCCTACGAGCAGTACTTC	.	TRBJ2-7	TRBD1	TRBV19
CASSLAGQGGSYGYTF	TGCGCCAGCAGCTTGGCTGGACAGGGGGGGTCCTATGGCTACACCTTC	.	TRBJ1-2	TRBD1	TRBV5-1
CASSLSGTRSGELFF	TGTGCCAGCAGCTTAAGTGGGACTAGATCCGGGGAGCTGTTTTTT	.	TRBJ2-2	TRBD2	TRBV5-4
CASSSDPARWETQYF	TGTGCCAGCAGCTCGGACCCAGCAAGGTGGGAGACCCAGTACTTC	once	TRBJ2-5	.	TRBV5-4
CSVEGTGAAEQYF	TGCAGCGTTGAAGGGACGGGGGCCGCCGAGCAGTACTTC	.	TRBJ2-7	.	TRBV29-1
CASGLGGGSYNEQFF	TGTGCTAGTGGTTTGGGGGGGGGATCCTACAATGAGCAGTTCTTC	once	TRBJ2-1	TRBD2	TRBV12-5
CASSLLWGSGEQYF	TGTGCCAGCAGTCTCCTATGGGGGTCCGGAGAGCAGTACTTC	.	TRBJ2-7	.	TRBV27
CASSSRTGATEAFF	TGTGCCAGCAGTTCACGTACAGGGGCCACTGAAGCTTTCTTT	.	TRBJ1-1	TRBD1	TRBV6-5
CASTWEDGNEQFF	TGTGCCAGCACCTGGGAGGATGGCAATGAGCAGTTCTTC	.	TRBJ2-1	.	TRBV7-9
CASRGGAIDLSTDTQYF	TGTGCCAGCCGGGGGGGGGCAATAGACTTAAGCACAGATACGCAGTATTTT	.	TRBJ2-3	TRBD2	TRBV5-8
CASSYSPTNNSPLHF	TGTGCCAGCAGTTACTCGCCCACAAATAATTCACCCCTCCACTTT	few	TRBJ1-6	.	TRBV6-5
CASSQEQGYLNTEAFF	TGCGCCAGCAGCCAAGAGCAGGGCTATTTGAACACTGAAGCTTTCTTT	few	TRBJ1-1	.	TRBV4-1
CAISEESGPYNSPLHF	TGTGCCATCAGTGAAGAATCGGGACCATATAATTCACCCCTCCACTTT	.	TRBJ1-6	.	TRBV10-3
CASSQDLRVGNTIYF	TGCGCCAGCAGCCAAGATCTCAGGGTTGGAAACACCATATATTTT	.	TRBJ1-3	.	TRBV4-3
CASSPTGGNQPQHF	TGTGCCAGCAGCCCTACAGGGGGCAATCAGCCCCAGCATTTT	.	TRBJ1-5	TRBD1	TRBV9
CASSHGQGANYGYTF	TGTGCCAGCAGTCACGGACAGGGTGCTAACTATGGCTACACCTTC	.	TRBJ1-2	TRBD1	TRBV27
CAWSVGQGNQPQHF	TGTGCCTGGAGTGTCGGACAGGGGAATCAGCCCCAGCATTTT	.	TRBJ1-5	TRBD1	TRBV30
CASSRGREEQYF	TGTGCCAGCAGCCGGGGGCGAGAAGAGCAGTACTTC	.	TRBJ2-7	.	TRBV6-6
CASSLGDRGVAGNTIYF	TGTGCCAGCAGCTTGGGGGACAGGGGTGTCGCTGGAAACACCATATATTTT	once	TRBJ1-3	TRBD1	TRBV13
CASSKRGRGAFF	TGTGCCAGCAGTAAACGGGGGAGGGGAGCTTTCTTT	.	TRBJ1-1	.	TRBV6-5
CASSLSGNYGYTF	TGTGCCAGCTCGCTTTCGGGTAACTATGGCTACACCTTC	.	TRBJ1-2	.	TRBV12-3/TRBV12-4
CASSLLHSYGYTF	TGTGCCAGCAGTCTGCTGCACAGTTATGGCTACACCTTC	.	TRBJ1-2	.	TRBV28
CASSTGESQPQHF	TGTGCCAGCAGTACAGGGGAAAGCCAGCCCCAGCATTTT	.	TRBJ1-5	TRBD1	TRBV2
CASSPSGGAPTDTQYF	TGTGCCAGCAGTCCCAGCGGGGGGGCACCCACAGATACGCAGTATTTT	.	TRBJ2-3	TRBD2	TRBV7-8
CASSQDLLNSGNTIYF	TGTGCCAGTAGCCAGGACCTGCTAAACTCTGGAAACACCATATATTTT	.	TRBJ1-3	.	TRBV19
CASSTGGSYEQYF	TGTGCCAGCAGCACAGGGGGCAGCTACGAGCAGTACTTC	.	TRBJ2-7	TRBD1	TRBV6-1
CASSQTVAGGNNYEQYF	TGCGCCAGCAGCCAAACCGTAGCGGGGGGCAATAACTACGAGCAGTACTTC	.	TRBJ2-7	TRBD2	TRBV4-3
CATSETGTVISGYTF	TGTGCCACCAGTGAAACCGGGACAGTCATCAGTGGCTACACCTTC	.	TRBJ1-2	TRBD1	TRBV24-1
CASSPSGEQFF	TGTGCCAGCTCACCATCGGGGGAGCAGTTCTTC	.	TRBJ2-1	.	TRBV18
CARGGGQGVDNYGYTF	TGTGCTAGGGGGGGAGGACAGGGGGTGGATAACTATGGCTACACCTTC	.	TRBJ1-2	TRBD1	TRBV12-5
CASSYGQEGRYPHF	TGTGCCAGCAGTTACGGACAGGAAGGCCGTTATCCCCACTTT	.	TRBJ1-6	TRBD1	TRBV6-2/TRBV6-3
CAWSGEGGYYTEAFF	TGTGCCTGGAGTGGGGAGGGGGGCTACTACACTGAAGCTTTCTTT	.	TRBJ1-1	.	TRBV30
CASSRTSGAYTDTQYF	TGTGCCAGCAGTCGGACTAGCGGGGCGTACACAGATACGCAGTATTTT	once	TRBJ2-3	TRBD2	TRBV11-2
CASKDSYYEQYF	TGTGCCAGCAAGGATTCGTACTACGAGCAGTACTTC	few	TRBJ2-7	.	TRBV6-5
CSAGGGREQYF	TGCAGTGCTGGGGGGGGGCGCGAGCAGTACTTC	.	TRBJ2-7	.	TRBV20-1
CASSPEGIRSAEAFF	TGCGCCAGCAGCCCCGAGGGTATTCGGAGCGCTGAAGCTTTCTTT	.	TRBJ1-1	.	TRBV5-1
CATSRGSEEKLFF	TGTGCCACCAGCAGGGGTTCCGAAGAAAAACTGTTTTTT	.	TRBJ1-4	.	TRBV15
CASSQPGQGYYNSPLHF	TGTGCCAGCAGCCAACCGGGACAGGGGTACTATAATTCACCCCTCCACTTT	.	TRBJ1-6	TRBD1	TRBV7-8
CSASEAYSNQPQHF	TGCAGTGCTAGTGAGGCTTATAGCAATCAGCCCCAGCATTTT	.	TRBJ1-5	.	TRBV20-1
CASSVGEQGVGGYTF	TGTGCCAGCAGCGTAGGCGAACAGGGGGTCGGAGGCTACACCTTC	.	TRBJ1-2	TRBD1	TRBV9